Listed here are 22 T cell receptor beta chains from one sample, sequenced in a study of Ad26.COV2.S vaccination and SARS-CoV-2 variants. Profiled with immunoSEQ multiplex PCR; TCRdb holds only in-frame clones, not every one. The sample includes some 420,000 clones, around 87% of them seen just once. This sample's treatment: roughly 19 received Ad26.COV2.S at low or high dose, single or two shots; about five received placebo; per-sample allocation not given. Material that was analyzed had been drawn on day 63 after the first vaccine or placebo injection. This specimen consisted of peripheral blood, obtained in a trial of Ad26.COV2.S vaccine versus placebo. The receptors here all came from a person aged 18-60 years who received the Ad26.COV2.S COVID-19 vaccine or a placebo.

The genes are TRBV4-3 and TRBJ2-2, with D possibly being TRBD2 (7 bases). The V and J ends lost 4 bases and 5 bases respectively, with 17 bases between them. The CDR3 totals 16 residues. Germline V gives CDR1 LGHNA, CDR2 YSLEER. The chain's CDR3 is CASSLTGGRRTGELFF. The CDR3 bases are TGCGCCAGCAGCCTCACGGGGGGCCGTAGGACCGGGGAGCTGTTTTTT.

This clone is a singleton in its sample. The chain joins TRBV5-1 to TRBJ1-2, with 9 positions matching TRBD1. Germline trimming cut 0 bases from V and 2 bases from J; bases unmatched to any gene: 2. This CDR3 has 15 residues. In germline, CDR1 is SGHRS, CDR2 YFSETQ. The CDR3 DNA reads TGCGCCAGCAGCTTGGGTGGACAGGGGAACTATGGCTACACCTTC. It yields the protein CASSLGGQGNYGYTF.

The chain links TRBV5-1 to TRBJ2-7; TRBD1 matches at 9 bases. Unmatched junction bases numbered 16, after V lost 2 bases and J lost 7 bases. The germline gives CDR1 SGHRS, CDR2 YFSETQ. The CDR3 covers 17 residues. The CDR3 nucleotides read TGCGCCAGCAGCTTAAACTACCGGGACAGGGTCCCCGAAGAGCAGTACTTC. Translation: CASSLNYRDRVPEEQYF.

A word on this clone: Additional DNA sequences in this sample encode the identical CDR3. The J gene is TRBJ2-7, the V gene TRBV7-2; no definite D call. V dropped 0 bases and J dropped 4 bases, with 7 bases sitting between them. The CDR3 consists of 13 residues. CDR1 and CDR2 (germline): SGHTA, FQGNSA. The chain's CDR3 is CASSLAGSYEQYF. CDR3 sequence (DNA): TGTGCCAGCAGCTTAGCCGGTTCTTACGAGCAGTACTTC.

The rearrangement joins TRBV30 to TRBJ2-3; no clear D gene. V was clipped by 0 bases and J by 2 bases, with 12 bases between them. The CDR3 sequence is 15 residues long. Per germline, CDR1 GTSNPN and CDR2 SVGIG (reference sequence). The CDR3 sequence is CAWSVLVQVTDTQYF. The CDR3 coding sequence is TGTGCCTGGAGTGTACTCGTTCAGGTCACAGATACGCAGTATTTT. The variable domain in full, completed from reference TRBV30 and TRBJ2-3, reads SQTIHQWPATLVQPVGSPLSLECTVEGTSNPNLYWYRQAAGRGLQLLFYSVGIGQISSEVPQNLSASRPQDRQFILSSKKLLLSDSGFYLCAWSVLVQVTDTQYFGPGTRLTVL.

This sequence joins TRBV6-5 and TRBJ2-1, with unresolved D. The CDR3 consists of 14 residues. Trimming took 10 bases from V and 0 from J, leaving 13 bases between them. Germline loops: CDR1 MNHEY, CDR2 SVGAGI. Here the CDR3 DNA reads TGTGCCACCTCTACTGGTGGCTCCTACAATGAGCAGTTCTTC. Its protein is CATSTGGSYNEQFF.

V and J are TRBV5-1 and TRBJ1-1; maybe TRBD1 (6 bases). Looked up from germline, CDR1 is SGHRS and CDR2 is YFSETQ. V was shortened by 5 bases and J by 0 bases, with 11 bases between the two germline ends. The CDR3 consists of 14 residues. The CDR3 here is CASSPGAMNTEAFF. CDR3 bases: TGCGCCAGCAGTCCAGGGGCTATGAACACTGAAGCTTTCTTT. Supplemented by reference TRBV5-1 and TRBJ1-1, the full variable domain reads KAGVTQTPRYLIKTRGQQVTLSCSPISGHRSVSWYQQTPGQGLQFLFEYFSETQRNKGNFPGRFSGRQFSNSRSEMNVSTLELGDSALYLCASSPGAMNTEAFFGQGTRLTVV.

The CDR3 spells CASSAPGQGLNTEAFF. The CDR3 DNA reads as TGTGCCAGCAGTGCCCCGGGACAGGGGTTGAACACTGAAGCTTTCTTT. This chain links TRBV6-1 with TRBJ1-1; 10 nucleotides match TRBD1. Trimming at V came to 4 bases and at J to 0 bases, leaving 5 bases not matched to a gene. This CDR3 region has 16 residues. Germline loops: CDR1 MNHNS, CDR2 SASEGT.

The V call is TRBV2, the J call TRBJ1-5, with D possibly being TRBD1 (5 bases). V gave up 0 bases and J gave up 12 bases, with 12 bases separating them. The CDR3 consists of 13 residues. In germline, CDR1 is SNHLY, CDR2 FYNNEI. Here the CDR3 DNA reads TGTGCCAGCAGTGAAGCGGGGCGGAGAAACCAGCATTTT. Translated: CASSEAGRRNQHF.

The genes are TRBV4-2 and TRBJ2-7; tentative D call: TRBD1 (6 bases). This CDR3 has 16 amino acids. Trimming cost V 0 bases and J 5 bases, with 17 bases left between them. Germline V CDR1 and CDR2: LGHNA, YNFKEQ. The CDR3 here is CASSQDLGQGSDEQYF. The CDR3 DNA reads TGTGCCAGCAGCCAAGATTTGGGGCAGGGGTCCGACGAGCAGTACTTC.

This clone was recorded only once. The chain links TRBV7-9 to TRBJ1-1; D gene ambiguous. The V gene's germline CDR1 is SEHNR and CDR2 FQNEAQ (reference sequence). There are 13 residues in the CDR3. V lost 3 bases and J 1 base, leaving 6 bases between the germline ends. The CDR3 DNA reads as TGTGCCAGCAGCTTCCAGCAGAACACTGAAGCTTTCTTT. Translated, it gives CASSFQQNTEAFF.

This clone showed up just once. V is TRBV12-3 or TRBV12-4 and J is TRBJ1-4; D not resolved. The CDR3 loop spans 11 amino acids. With 5 bases removed from V and 5 bases from J, the gap between germline ends came to 3 bases. CDR3 in amino acids: CASSANEKLFF. CDR3 nucleotides: TGTGCCAGCAGTGCCAATGAAAAACTGTTTTTT.

The rearrangement uses TRBV9 and TRBJ1-4; D might be TRBD1 (5 bases). Trimming took 4 bases from V and 0 from J, leaving 19 bases between them. This CDR3 contains 18 residues. Germline values: CDR1 SGDLS, CDR2 YYNGEE. CDR3 protein: CASSPSGTRGSTNEKLFF. CDR3 nucleotide sequence: TGTGCCAGCAGCCCATCCGGGACGAGGGGATCAACTAATGAAAAACTGTTTTTT.

The chain uses TRBV29-1 and TRBJ2-5; D unclear. The CDR3 loop spans 13 amino acids. Germline assignment: CDR1 SQVTM and CDR2 ANQGSEA. V was cut by 0 bases and J by 3 bases, with 8 bases left in between. The CDR3 bases are TGCAGCGTTGAAGAGGGCCACGAAGAGACCCAGTACTTC. Translated: CSVEEGHEETQYF.

This chain joins TRBV7-9 and TRBJ1-3; a weak D match, TRBD1 (5 bases). The germline V and J ends were trimmed by 2 bases and 0 bases, with 8 bases remaining between them. Germline V gene data show CDR1 as SEHNR and CDR2 as FQNEAQ (reference sequence). CDR3 length equals 15 residues. CDR3 nucleotides: TGTGCCAGCAGCTTAAACAGGAACTCTGGAAACACCATATATTTT. Its translation: CASSLNRNSGNTIYF.

The V call is TRBV27, the J call TRBJ1-2; unclear D gene. Trimming pared 3 bases from V and 4 bases from J, leaving 15 bases between. The CDR3 covers 15 residues. Germline V gene sequence: CDR1 MNHEY, CDR2 SMNVEV (reference sequence). CDR3 coding DNA: TGTGCCAGCAGTTTTGCGAACGAAGGACTCTATGGCTACACCTTC. Translating it yields CASSFANEGLYGYTF.

CDR3 region: CASPTNRGTYEQYF. Written as DNA, the CDR3 is TGTGCCAGCCCGACAAACAGGGGAACCTACGAGCAGTACTTC. V and J are TRBV11-3 and TRBJ2-7, with 7 bases lining up with TRBD1. From germline, CDR1 is SGHNT and CDR2 YENEEA. There are 14 residues in the CDR3. The V gene end was trimmed by 8 bases and the J gene end by 2 bases; junction bases not matched to a gene: 9.

The chain employs TRBV19 and TRBJ1-5; tentatively, D is TRBD1 (5 bases). Germline values: CDR1 LNHDA, CDR2 SQIVND (reference sequence). V shed 0 bases and J shed 15 bases, with 15 bases lying between them. The CDR3 is 13 amino acids. CDR3 residues: CASSIDRAGQGHF. DNA for the CDR3: TGTGCCAGTAGTATAGATCGGGCAGGGCAAGGGCATTTT.

Of note for this clone: Its ends do not fully match the called genes, so a read error is possible. V is TRBV24-1 and J is TRBJ2-5; D not certain. The CDR3 covers 11 residues. Germline CDR1 and CDR2: KGHDR and SFDVKD. The DNA for the CDR3 is TGTGCCATCAGTGTGTGGGAGACCCAGTACTTC. This codes for CAISVWETQYF.

V usage is TRBV5-1 and J usage is TRBJ2-2, with D maybe TRBD1 (5 bases). CDR1 is SGHRS and CDR2 is YFSETQ in the germline V gene. CDR3 size: 15 residues. The V end was cut by 3 bases, the J end by 3 bases, with 12 bases between. The CDR3: CASSSHRKDTGELFF. CDR3 DNA sequence: TGCGCCAGCAGCTCACACAGGAAGGACACCGGGGAGCTGTTTTTT.

The chain combines TRBV6-6 with TRBJ2-6; perhaps D is TRBD1 or TRBD2 (5 bases each). V was trimmed by 10 bases and J by 4 bases, leaving 8 bases between them. The germline gives CDR1 MNHNY, CDR2 SVGAGI (reference sequence). The CDR3 totals 12 residues. CDR3 nucleotides: TGTGCCACTGAGGGGGGGGCCAACGTCCTGACTTTC. Its protein product is CATEGGANVLTF.

The V gene is TRBV5-1, the J gene TRBJ2-5, with TRBD1 matching over 8 bases. Germline V gene sequence: CDR1 SGHRS, CDR2 YFSETQ. The CDR3 is 14 residues long. V lost 4 bases and J lost 4; bases outside the gene matches: 6. The CDR3 nucleotides are TGCGCCAGCAGCATCGGGACAGGATCAGAGACCCAGTACTTC. This codes for CASSIGTGSETQYF.